This T cell receptor beta chain emerged from a study of cytomegalovirus exposure and HLA in healthy donors. Broader study findings: A classifier reportedly called cytomegalovirus status with high sensitivity and specificity. CMV serostatus stood as the only immune exposure information on hand. The investigators catalogued 164 TCR beta chains as cytomegalovirus-associated.

The PCR ran on 60 Vbeta and 13 Jbeta primers. As originally analysed: In a later analysis, 79 million or so unique TCR beta chains included roughly 11 million shared by two or more donors. The protocol was immunoSEQ multiplex PCR, while the TCRdb copy is restricted to in-frame clones and leaves out a portion. V and J calls and clone size are copied from that table; D and trimming were computed from the DNA. The sample lists 90,000 to 150,000 clones; about three quarters were seen once. CDR1 and CDR2 (germline): MGHRA, YSYEKL. V gave up 2 bases and J gave up 6 bases, with 17 bases separating them. This CDR3 comprises 16 residues. As for this clone: Antigen unknown.

V gene TRBV4-1 combines with J gene TRBJ2-4, with D possibly being TRBD2 (7 bases). Specimen: PBMCs. This TCR derives from a woman aged 40 to 49 in good health and CMV-seropositive. Written as DNA, the CDR3 is TGCGCCAGCAGCCAAATCGGGGGGCGGGATCGAAACATTCAGTACTTC. It is translated as CASSQIGGRDRNIQYF.